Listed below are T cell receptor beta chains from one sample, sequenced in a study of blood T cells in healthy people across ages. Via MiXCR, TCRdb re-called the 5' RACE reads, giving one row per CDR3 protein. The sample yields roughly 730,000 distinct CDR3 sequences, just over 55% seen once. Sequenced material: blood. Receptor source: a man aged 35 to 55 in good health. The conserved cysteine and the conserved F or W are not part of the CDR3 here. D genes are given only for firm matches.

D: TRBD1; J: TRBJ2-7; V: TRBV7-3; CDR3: ASSAGPGQVYEQY
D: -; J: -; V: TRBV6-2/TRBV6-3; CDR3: ASSHQSTQY
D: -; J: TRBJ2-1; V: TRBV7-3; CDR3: ASSLAWKSSYNEQF
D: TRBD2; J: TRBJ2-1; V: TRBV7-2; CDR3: ASSLLGTNWF
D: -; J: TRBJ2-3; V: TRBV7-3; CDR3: ASSPTGRAGRTDTQY
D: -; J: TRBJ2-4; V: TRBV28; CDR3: ASSPRVTLTKNIQY
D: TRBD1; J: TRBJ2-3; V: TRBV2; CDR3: ASRNRGRSTDTQY
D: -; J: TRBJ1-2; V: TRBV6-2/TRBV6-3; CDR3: ASSYSVGGRGDGYT
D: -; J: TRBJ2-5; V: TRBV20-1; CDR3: SAREPMTAYQETQY
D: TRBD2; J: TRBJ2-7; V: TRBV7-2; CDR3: ASRFTSGTYEQY
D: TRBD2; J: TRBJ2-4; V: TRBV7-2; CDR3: ASSLGRASGENIQY
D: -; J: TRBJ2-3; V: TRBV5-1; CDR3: ASSLVIGSGADTQY
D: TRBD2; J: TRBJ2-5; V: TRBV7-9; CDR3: ASSFRTSGTLQETQY